The T cell receptor beta chain described here comes from a study of CD8+ T cells in alopecia areata. Overall study context: Tofacitinib administration to treated patients was oral, at 5 to 10 mg twice daily.

In its sample, this clone was seen a few times. Antigen specificity is unknown. The CDR3 contains 13 residues. The germline CDR1 and CDR2 sequences are SNHLY and FYNNEI. J lost 3 bases, V lost 8 bases, and 6 bases had no gene match. Treatment of the sample: oral pan-JAK inhibitor, 5-10 mg twice daily. Starting from PBMCs, sorting isolated CD4+ and CD8+ T cells. The study's findings and limits: Sequence data from scalp samples additionally include resident alphabeta T cells of normal skin. Scalp and blood samples kept many expanded lesional clones throughout tofacitinib.

The sequencing template was cDNA reverse transcribed from extracted RNA. Measured with immunoSEQ multiplex PCR; TCRdb has only the in-frame clones, and not every one. The sample lists about 200,000 clones, roughly 60% seen once, with about 5% in the top ten. The input for sequencing was CD4+ T cells sorted from blood, taken at week 24, from a patient treated with tofacitinib. The TCR comes from a human donor with alopecia areata. V and J are TRBV2 and TRBJ2-7; TRBD1 aligns across 8 bases. The CDR3 here is CASRGQEFYEQYF. The CDR3 coding sequence is TGTGCCAGCCGGGGACAGGAGTTCTACGAGCAGTACTTC.